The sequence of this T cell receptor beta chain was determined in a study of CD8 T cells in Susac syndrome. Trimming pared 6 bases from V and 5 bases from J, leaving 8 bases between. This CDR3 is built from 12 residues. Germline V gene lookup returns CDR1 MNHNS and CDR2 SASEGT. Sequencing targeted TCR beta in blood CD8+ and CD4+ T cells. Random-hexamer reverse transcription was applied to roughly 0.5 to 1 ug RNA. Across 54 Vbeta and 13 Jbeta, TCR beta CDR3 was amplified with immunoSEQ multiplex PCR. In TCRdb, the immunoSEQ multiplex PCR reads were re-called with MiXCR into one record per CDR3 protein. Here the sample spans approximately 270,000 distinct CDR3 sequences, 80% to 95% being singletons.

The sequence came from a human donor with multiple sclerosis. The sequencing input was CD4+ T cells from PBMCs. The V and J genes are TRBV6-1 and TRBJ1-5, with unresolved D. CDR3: CASRSVDQPQHF. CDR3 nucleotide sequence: TGTGCCAGCAGGAGTGTGGATCAGCCCCAGCATTTT.